This TCR beta chain was recorded in a study of blood T cell repertoires in COVID-19. Study summary: Sample material is recorded as cDNA or gDNA derived from T cells, B-cell-depleted T cells, or PBMCs.

It was during active infection that Seattle patients were enrolled and then longitudinally followed. Original handling: How many nucleated cells were present was estimated from reference gene primer amplification. Measured with immunoSEQ multiplex PCR; TCRdb has only the in-frame clones, and not every one. The V and J calls and clone size come from that table; D and trimming were worked out from the DNA. The sample consists of 85,000 to 100,000 clones, roughly 85% of them appearing once. The CDR3 loop spans 14 amino acids. Trimming cost V 5 bases and J 1 base; bases outside gene matches: 1. Germline V gives CDR1 MNHEY, CDR2 SVGAGI.

Sequencing used peripheral blood. This TCR was sampled from a woman aged 60-75 years with COVID-19, enrolled during active disease. The chain employs TRBV6-5 and TRBJ1-4; TRBD1 matches 7 bases. The CDR3 sequence is CASSRDRTNEKLFF. Here the CDR3 DNA reads TGTGCCAGCAGTAGGGACAGAACTAATGAAAAACTGTTTTTT.